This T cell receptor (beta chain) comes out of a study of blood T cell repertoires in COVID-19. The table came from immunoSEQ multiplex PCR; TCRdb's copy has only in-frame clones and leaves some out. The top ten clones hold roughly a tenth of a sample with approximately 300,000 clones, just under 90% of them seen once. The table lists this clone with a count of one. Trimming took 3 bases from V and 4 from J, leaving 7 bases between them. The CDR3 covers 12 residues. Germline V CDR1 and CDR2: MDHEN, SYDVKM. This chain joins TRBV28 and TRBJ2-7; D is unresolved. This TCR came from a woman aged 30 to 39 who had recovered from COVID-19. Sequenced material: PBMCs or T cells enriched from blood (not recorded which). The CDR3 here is CASSFGFYEQYF. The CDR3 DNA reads TGTGCCAGCAGTTTCGGGTTTTACGAGCAGTACTTC.